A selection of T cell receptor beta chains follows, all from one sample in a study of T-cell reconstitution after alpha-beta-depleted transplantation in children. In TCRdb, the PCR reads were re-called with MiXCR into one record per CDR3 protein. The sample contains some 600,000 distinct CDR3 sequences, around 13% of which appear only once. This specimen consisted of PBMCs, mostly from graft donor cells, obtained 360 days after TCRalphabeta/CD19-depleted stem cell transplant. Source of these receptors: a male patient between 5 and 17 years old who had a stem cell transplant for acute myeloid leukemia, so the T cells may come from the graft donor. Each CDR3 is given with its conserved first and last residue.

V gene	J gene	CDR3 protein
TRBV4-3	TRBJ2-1	CASSQEPAGGYEQFF
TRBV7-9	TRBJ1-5	CASSFPGQPQHF
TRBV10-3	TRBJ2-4	CAISEATGPKNIQYF
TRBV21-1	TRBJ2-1	CASSKFGGRVAKAAHNEQFF
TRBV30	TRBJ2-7	CALTTGVSEQYF
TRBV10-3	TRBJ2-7	CAISPGALYEQYF
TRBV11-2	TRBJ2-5	CASSLGQGIVQETQYF
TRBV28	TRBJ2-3	CASGTNTDTQYF
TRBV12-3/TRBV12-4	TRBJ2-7	CASSLIGLHEQYF
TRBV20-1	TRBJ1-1	CSAKGHLNTEAFF
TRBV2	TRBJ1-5	CASRTDRNNQPQHF
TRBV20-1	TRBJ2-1	CSAGTIHNEQFF
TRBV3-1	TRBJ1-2	CASSHYTGTLRSYTF
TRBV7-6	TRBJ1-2	CASSFQQTYGYTF
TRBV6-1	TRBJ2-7	CASSPRSSAYEQYF
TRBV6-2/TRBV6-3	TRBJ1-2	CASSYEAAYGYTF
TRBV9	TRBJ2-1	CASSPWTSGSYEQFF
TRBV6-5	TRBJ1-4	CASSYRGGTNEKLFF
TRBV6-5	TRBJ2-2	CASSYQNTGELFF
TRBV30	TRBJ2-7	CAWIPVGAHSYEQYF
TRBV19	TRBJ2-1	CASSDYGTSGRSEQFF
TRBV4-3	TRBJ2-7	CASSQTLGITGYYEQYF
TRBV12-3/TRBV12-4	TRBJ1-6	CASSQDRDRGTHSPLHF
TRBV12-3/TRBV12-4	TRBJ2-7	CASSFGRNEQYF
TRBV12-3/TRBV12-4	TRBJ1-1	CASSLFPNTEAFF
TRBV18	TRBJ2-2	CASSPTTDANTGELFF
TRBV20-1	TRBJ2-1	CSAPRTQNSYNEQFF
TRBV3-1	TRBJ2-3	CASSRRGLAGDTDTQYF
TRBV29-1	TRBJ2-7	CSVVIIPRGRLGYEQYF
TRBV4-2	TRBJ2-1	CASSATGAPHNEQFF
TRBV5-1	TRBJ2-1	CASSLGTSGRAIVNEQFF
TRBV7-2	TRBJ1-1	CASSLAGNRGRAEAFF
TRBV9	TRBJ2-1	CASSVGGAGGIINEQFF
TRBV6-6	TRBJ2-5	CASSYAWGGTQYF
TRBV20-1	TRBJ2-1	CSAAWPSGSSYNEQFF
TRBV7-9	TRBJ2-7	CASSLRLAGGNSYEQYF
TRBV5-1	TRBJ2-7	CASSLRGRLAVADEQYF
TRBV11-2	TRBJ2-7	CASSPSFGLAGYTYEQYF
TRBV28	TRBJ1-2	CASRRPRGVRGYTF
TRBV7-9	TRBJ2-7	CACGLLPDEQYF
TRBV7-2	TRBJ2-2	CASSLGTRWTGGELFF
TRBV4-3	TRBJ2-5	CASSQDLSTDTLQETQYF
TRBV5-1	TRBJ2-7	CASKGGRALDEQYF
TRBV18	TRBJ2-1	CASSLDYRSSYNEQFF
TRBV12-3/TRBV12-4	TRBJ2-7	CASSKGLAGAYEQYF
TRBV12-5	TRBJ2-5	CASGLSATSSVETQYF
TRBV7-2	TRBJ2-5	CASSLFWGREGETQYF
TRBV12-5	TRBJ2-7	CASGPGAYEQYF
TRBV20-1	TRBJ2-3	CSARLAASGFSTDTQYF
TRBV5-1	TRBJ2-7	CASSDLGQGIYEQYF
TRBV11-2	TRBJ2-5	CASSKGANQETQYF
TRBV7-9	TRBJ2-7	CASIVTRSGGAYEQYF
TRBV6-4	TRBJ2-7	CASKPGLGEQYF